Listed below are T cell receptor beta chains from one sample, sequenced in a study of T-cell memory formation after mild COVID-19. TCRdb redid the calling of the 5' RACE reads with MiXCR, one entry per CDR3 protein. This repertoire shows around 320,000 distinct CDR3 sequences, 19% found once; its top ten account for 20% to 25%. The source material was PBMCs or a T cell subset sorted from them (not recorded which). The receptors come from a man aged 18 to 30 who had mild COVID-19 (a few samples of this study predate the infection). Cell type and time point are not known. The CDR3 runs from the conserved cysteine through the conserved F or W. The order of the fields is V gene, J gene, clone size, D gene, CDR3 protein, CDR3 DNA. D genes are given only for firm matches. Rows give clone size only sometimes, using once, few, many, or a class for an expanded clone.

>TRBV10-3|TRBJ1-5|few|NA
CAIRGDNQPQHF
TGTGCCATCAGAGGGGATAATCAGCCCCAGCATTTT
>TRBV28|TRBJ1-5|NA|NA
CASNNINNQPQHF
TGTGCCAGCAATAACATTAATAACCAGCCCCAGCATTTT
>TRBV19|TRBJ2-3|NA|NA
CATGDTSTDTQYF
TGTGCCACCGGGGACACCAGCACAGATACGCAGTATTTT
>TRBV21-1|TRBJ2-5|NA|NA
CASSTGTSGETQYF
TGTGCCAGCTCCACCGGGACAAGTGGAGAGACCCAGTACTTC
>TRBV11-2|TRBJ2-5|few|TRBD1
CASRQGGQETQYF
TGTGCCAGCAGACAAGGGGGCCAGGAGACCCAGTACTTC
>TRBV6-2/TRBV6-3|TRBJ2-3|many|NA
CASSTTDTQYF
TGTGCCAGCAGCACCACAGATACGCAGTATTTT
>TRBV18|TRBJ1-6|few|TRBD1
CASSPDRGYSPLHF
TGTGCCAGCTCGCCCGACAGGGGGTATTCACCCCTCCACTTT
>TRBV14|TRBJ1-2|few|NA
CASSQAGPRINGYTF
TGTGCCAGCAGCCAAGCCGGGCCTAGAATTAATGGCTACACCTTC
>TRBV5-1|TRBJ2-3|NA|TRBD1
CASSPRQGITDTQYF
TGCGCCAGCAGCCCAAGACAGGGAATCACAGATACGCAGTATTTT
>TRBV6-2/TRBV6-3|TRBJ2-5|NA|TRBD2
CASSRTGTIQETQYF
TGTGCCAGCAGCAGGACGGGGACTATTCAAGAGACCCAGTACTTC
>TRBV7-9|TRBJ2-1|NA|NA
CASSSAPGYEQFF
TGTGCCAGCAGCTCCGCCCCGGGATATGAGCAGTTCTTC
>TRBV6-2/TRBV6-3|TRBJ2-1|NA|TRBD2
CASSVSGAYNEQFF
TGTGCCAGCAGTGTTAGCGGGGCCTACAATGAGCAGTTCTTC
>TRBV20-1|TRBJ2-7|NA|TRBD1
CSARTGGYEQYF
TGCAGTGCACGGACAGGGGGATACGAGCAGTACTTC
>TRBV5-1|TRBJ2-2|NA|NA
CASSVDPNTGELFF
TGCGCCAGCAGCGTGGATCCGAACACCGGGGAGCTGTTTTTT
>TRBV20-1|TRBJ2-4|few|TRBD2
CSARASSGDWNIQYF
TGCAGTGCTAGAGCGTCTAGCGGGGACTGGAACATTCAGTACTTC
>TRBV11-2|TRBJ2-2|many|NA
CASSLGPGQGWTGELFF
TGTGCCAGCAGCTTAGGGCCGGGGCAGGGCTGGACCGGGGAGCTGTTTTTT
>TRBV12-3/TRBV12-4|TRBJ2-5|few|NA
CASSSPLVETQYF
TGTGCCAGCAGCTCTCCCCTAGTTGAGACCCAGTACTTC
>TRBV29-1|TRBJ2-2|few|NA
CSVAGQPTGELFF
TGCAGCGTTGCGGGACAACCCACCGGGGAGCTGTTTTTT
>TRBV20-1|TRBJ2-2|few|NA
CSAGGLTTDTGELFF
TGCAGTGCTGGGGGACTGACAACGGACACCGGGGAGCTGTTTTTT
>TRBV4-3|TRBJ1-1|NA|NA
CASSQEPNLQLSTPEAFF
TGCGCCAGCAGCCAAGAACCCAACCTTCAACTTTCTACTCCTGAAGCTTTCTTT
>TRBV7-2|TRBJ2-7|many|TRBD2
CASTVAGGEQYF
TGTGCCAGCACCGTCGCGGGGGGCGAGCAGTACTTC
>TRBV6-1|TRBJ2-2|NA|NA
CASRVASGGELFF
TGTGCCAGCAGGGTTGCATCGGGCGGGGAGCTGTTTTTT
>TRBV4-1|TRBJ2-5|NA|NA
CASSPTIWPETQYF
TGCGCCAGCAGCCCTACTATTTGGCCAGAGACCCAGTACTTC
>TRBV5-5|TRBJ2-2|NA|TRBD1
CASFPRQGANTGELFF
TGTGCCAGCTTCCCAAGGCAGGGGGCGAACACCGGGGAGCTGTTTTTT
>TRBV3-1|TRBJ2-1|few|TRBD2
CASSQGTREQFF
TGTGCCAGCAGCCAAGGGACTAGGGAGCAGTTCTTC
>TRBV18|TRBJ1-1|NA|NA
CASSLGAFDTEAFF
TGTGCCAGCTCGTTGGGGGCTTTTGACACTGAAGCTTTCTTT
>TRBV7-9|TRBJ1-6|few|TRBD1
CASSLWNRGDSPLHF
TGTGCCAGCAGCTTATGGAACAGGGGTGATTCACCCCTCCACTTT
>TRBV5-1|TRBJ2-7|many|NA
CASAAGNYEQYF
TGCGCCAGCGCAGCAGGGAATTACGAGCAGTACTTC
>TRBV7-2|TRBJ1-5|few|TRBD1
CASSIQGAGQPQHF
TGTGCCAGCAGCATACAGGGGGCGGGTCAGCCCCAGCATTTT
>TRBV7-6|TRBJ1-6|few|NA
CASSSLGGPLHF
TGTGCCAGCAGCTCACTCGGAGGACCCCTCCACTTT
>TRBV11-2|TRBJ2-2|NA|NA
CASSLVGVRGANTGELFF
TGTGCCAGCAGCTTAGTAGGGGTTCGGGGAGCAAACACCGGGGAGCTGTTTTTT
>TRBV3-1|TRBJ2-6|NA|TRBD1
CASSQDSTGEGANVLTF
TGTGCCAGCAGCCAAGACTCTACAGGGGAAGGGGCCAACGTCCTGACTTTC
>TRBV20-1|TRBJ1-3|NA|NA
CSARLGSVYSGNTIYF
TGCAGTGCCAGACTCGGGTCAGTTTACTCTGGAAACACCATATATTTT
>TRBV11-2|TRBJ2-5|many|NA
CASSFPGVGQETQYF
TGTGCCAGCAGCTTTCCAGGGGTAGGACAAGAGACCCAGTACTTC
>TRBV4-1|TRBJ1-2|many|NA
CASSPAALDYGYTF
TGCGCCAGCAGCCCCGCAGCCCTGGACTATGGCTACACCTTC
>TRBV9|TRBJ2-2|NA|TRBD1
CASSVDAGGRYTGELFF
TGTGCCAGCAGCGTAGATGCAGGGGGCAGATACACCGGGGAGCTGTTTTTT
>TRBV28|TRBJ2-6|NA|TRBD2
CASSFAGAGANVLTF
TGTGCCAGCAGTTTCGCGGGGGCTGGGGCCAACGTCCTGACTTTC